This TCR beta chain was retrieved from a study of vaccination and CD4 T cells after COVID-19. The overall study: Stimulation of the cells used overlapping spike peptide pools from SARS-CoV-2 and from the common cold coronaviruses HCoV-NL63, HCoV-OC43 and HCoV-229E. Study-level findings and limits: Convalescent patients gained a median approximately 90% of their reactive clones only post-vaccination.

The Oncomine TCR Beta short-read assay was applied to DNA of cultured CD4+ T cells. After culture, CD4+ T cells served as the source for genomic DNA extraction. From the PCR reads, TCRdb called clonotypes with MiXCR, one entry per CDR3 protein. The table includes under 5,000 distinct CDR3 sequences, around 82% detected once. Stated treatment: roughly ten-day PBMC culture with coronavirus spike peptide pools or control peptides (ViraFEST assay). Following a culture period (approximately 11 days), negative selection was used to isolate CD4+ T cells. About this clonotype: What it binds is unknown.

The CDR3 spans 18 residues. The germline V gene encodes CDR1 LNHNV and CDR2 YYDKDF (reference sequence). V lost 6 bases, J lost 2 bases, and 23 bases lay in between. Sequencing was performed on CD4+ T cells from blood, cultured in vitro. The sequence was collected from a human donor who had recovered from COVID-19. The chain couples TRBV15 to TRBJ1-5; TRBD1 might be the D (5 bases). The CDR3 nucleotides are TGTGCCACCAGTACGAACCTAGTGGGGGGAATACGCAATCAGCCCCAGCATTTT. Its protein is CATSTNLVGGIRNQPQHF.